These T cell receptor beta chains were read from a single sample in a study of radiation and T cells in renal cell carcinoma. Data came from immunoSEQ multiplex PCR; TCRdb stores just in-frame clones and leaves some out. The sample yields approximately 70,000 clones, 60% to 85% seen once. Material: blood, obtained from a patient whose treatment included radiotherapy and nephrectomy. Source of these receptors: a man in his fifties or sixties with renal cell carcinoma. Each CDR3 is given with its conserved first and last residue. Fields, in order: clone size, V gene, D gene, J gene, CDR3 protein, CDR3 DNA. The D gene is left open where the match is weak. Expanded clones are given a class, and other clones once, few, many or no size at all.

NA	TRBV10-1	NA	TRBJ2-2	CASRRDINTGELFF	TGCGCCAGCAGAAGGGACATCAACACCGGGGAGCTGTTTTTT
few	TRBV15	TRBD1	TRBJ1-3	CATSRGGGASGNTIYF	TGTGCCACCAGCAGAGGAGGGGGCGCGAGTGGAAACACCATATATTTT
NA	TRBV5-1	TRBD2	TRBJ2-1	CASSPGLAGASSYNEQFF	TGCGCCAGCAGCCCGGGACTAGCGGGAGCGAGCTCCTACAATGAGCAGTTCTTC
NA	TRBV7-3	TRBD2	TRBJ2-1	CASSLVGGSSYNEQFF	TGTGCCAGCAGCTTAGTGGGCGGGAGCTCCTACAATGAGCAGTTCTTC
NA	TRBV27	NA	TRBJ1-5	CASSPSIQGNQPQHF	TGTGCCAGCAGTCCATCGATTCAGGGCAATCAGCCCCAGCATTTT
NA	TRBV30	NA	TRBJ1-2	CAWSAQGYGYTF	TGTGCCTGGAGTGCACAGGGCTATGGCTACACCTTC
NA	TRBV7-9	NA	TRBJ1-4	CASSLAAGYQQKLFF	TGTGCCAGCAGCTTAGCGGCAGGATATCAACAAAAACTGTTTTTT
NA	TRBV7-2	NA	TRBJ2-1	CASSPYRDEQFF	TGTGCCAGCAGCCCATATAGAGATGAGCAGTTCTTC
once	TRBV7-2	TRBD1	TRBJ1-6	CASSLFQGAPNSPLHF	TGTGCCAGCAGCTTATTCCAGGGGGCGCCTAATTCACCCCTCCACTTT
NA	TRBV11-3	NA	TRBJ1-1	CASSSLDSRVEAFF	TGTGCCAGCAGCTCCCTTGACAGCAGGGTTGAAGCTTTCTTT
NA	TRBV14	NA	TRBJ2-2	CASSQAVGGPNTGELFF	TGTGCCAGCAGCCAGGCAGTAGGGGGACCAAACACCGGGGAGCTGTTTTTT
NA	TRBV11-2	NA	TRBJ2-7	CASSLDLQGDYEQYF	TGTGCCAGCAGCTTAGATCTACAGGGCGACTACGAGCAGTACTTC
NA	TRBV7-9	NA	TRBJ1-2	CASSKPGGNYGYTF	TGTGCCAGCAGCAAACCTGGTGGGAACTATGGCTACACCTTC
NA	TRBV2	TRBD2	TRBJ2-1	CASTPGRGGNEQFF	TGTGCCAGCACTCCAGGGCGGGGGGGGAATGAGCAGTTCTTC
NA	TRBV4-3	NA	TRBJ1-1	CASSQDRTGEAFF	TGCGCCAGCAGCCAAGATAGGACTGGTGAAGCTTTCTTT
few	TRBV7-6	NA	TRBJ2-3	CASSLIVGRRDTQYF	TGTGCCAGCAGCTTAATAGTGGGTCGACGGGATACGCAGTATTTT
NA	TRBV18	NA	TRBJ2-5	CASRRGAYQETQYF	TGTGCCAGCCGGAGGGGTGCGTACCAAGAGACCCAGTACTTC
NA	TRBV10-1	TRBD1	TRBJ2-4	CASSRDRENIQYF	TGCGCCAGCAGCCGGGACAGGGAAAACATTCAGTACTTC
NA	TRBV7-6	NA	TRBJ2-1	CASSLDRRAVDEQFF	TGTGCCAGCAGCTTAGATCGCAGGGCCGTGGATGAGCAGTTCTTC
NA	TRBV19	TRBD1	TRBJ2-7	CASSIGTDGTYEQYF	TGTGCCAGTAGTATCGGGACAGACGGAACCTACGAGCAGTACTTC
NA	TRBV30	TRBD2	TRBJ2-2	CAWTSGGLGELFF	TGTGCCTGGACTAGCGGGGGCCTCGGGGAGCTGTTTTTT
NA	TRBV4-2	NA	TRBJ2-3	CASSPNLGYTDTQYF	TGTGCCAGCAGCCCCAACTTGGGGTACACAGATACGCAGTATTTT
NA	TRBV10-3	NA	TRBJ2-1	CAIRGGAYNEQFF	TGTGCCATCAGGGGTGGGGCCTACAATGAGCAGTTCTTC
NA	TRBV7-2	NA	TRBJ2-5	CASSWIGPETQYF	TGTGCCAGCAGCTGGATAGGCCCAGAGACCCAGTACTTC
NA	TRBV29-1	TRBD2	TRBJ2-5	CSVGTSEIQETQYF	TGCAGCGTTGGAACTAGCGAGATCCAAGAGACCCAGTACTTC
NA	TRBV27	NA	TRBJ1-3	CASSLSIGNTIYF	TGTGCCAGCAGTTTATCGATCGGAAACACCATATATTTT
few	TRBV7-8	NA	TRBJ1-2	CASSLSNKYGYTF	TGTGCCAGCAGCTTGTCGAACAAATATGGCTACACCTTC
NA	TRBV10-2	TRBD1	TRBJ1-5	CAGRQGDWDQPQHF	TGCGCCGGCAGGCAGGGGGATTGGGATCAGCCCCAGCATTTT
NA	TRBV5-1	NA	TRBJ1-5	CASSIGPSNQPQHF	TGCGCCAGCAGCATAGGACCTAGCAATCAGCCCCAGCATTTT
NA	TRBV11-2	TRBD1	TRBJ1-2	CASSLGGGVDGYTF	TGTGCCAGCAGCTTAGGAGGGGGCGTGGATGGCTACACCTTC
NA	TRBV7-3	NA	TRBJ2-3	CASSLGTDTQYF	TGTGCCAGCAGCTTGGGAACAGATACGCAGTATTTT
NA	TRBV4-3	NA	TRBJ2-7	CASSQDLRTREYEQYF	TGCGCCAGCAGCCAAGATCTCCGGACCAGGGAATACGAGCAGTACTTC
NA	TRBV27	TRBD2	TRBJ2-1	CASSHSGHNNEQFF	TGTGCCAGCAGTCATAGCGGGCACAACAATGAGCAGTTCTTC
NA	TRBV6-6	NA	TRBJ2-2	CASSWGNTGELFF	TGTGCCAGCAGTTGGGGGAACACCGGGGAGCTGTTTTTT
NA	TRBV6-5	TRBD1	TRBJ1-1	CASSFTRQGMDTEAFF	TGTGCCAGCAGTTTTACCCGACAGGGCATGGACACTGAAGCTTTCTTT